Shown below are 17 T cell receptor beta chains from a single sample sequenced in a study of beta chain features in type 1 diabetes. Reverse transcribing all isolated RNA meant expressed TCRB transcripts were sequenced. Clones were sequenced by immunoSEQ multiplex PCR, and TCRdb holds only the in-frame ones, with some missing. The sample lists fewer than 350,000 clones, roughly 8% seen once, with more than 1% in the top ten. The sequenced sample consisted of central memory CD4+ T cells from blood. These receptors came from a woman aged 18-29 years in good health.

The gene calls are TRBV5-5 and TRBJ1-1; D is uncertain. The CDR3 covers 13 residues. CDR1 is SGHKS, CDR2 YYEKEE, per germline (reference sequence). V was clipped by 2 bases and J by 6 bases, with 11 bases between them. Written as DNA, the CDR3 is TGTGCCAGCAGCTTAGTTTTGGAGGCTGAAGCTTTCTTT. Its protein product is CASSLVLEAEAFF.

The table lists this clone with a few counts. The chain carries TRBV5-1 and TRBJ2-2; the D is unclear. V lost 4 bases and J 0 bases, leaving 10 bases between the germline ends. Germline V lookup: CDR1 SGHRS, CDR2 YFSETQ. The CDR3 is 15 amino acids. Written as DNA, the CDR3 is TGCGCCAGCAGCACCAGAGTAGCGAACACCGGGGAGCTGTTTTTT. It yields the protein CASSTRVANTGELFF.

This clone showed up just a few times. The rearrangement uses TRBV19 and TRBJ1-6, with a possible D match to TRBD1 (5 bases). The germline CDR1 and CDR2 sequences are LNHDA and SQIVND (reference sequence). The germline V and J ends were trimmed by 0 bases and 8 bases, with 8 bases remaining between them. The CDR3 has 14 amino acids. This CDR3 reads CASSIDSGDSPLHF. CDR3 in DNA: TGTGCCAGTAGTATAGATTCGGGGGATTCACCCCTCCACTTT.

This sequence joins TRBV30 and TRBJ2-7; D is undetermined. V lost 1 base and J lost 3, with 4 bases in between. Germline CDR1 and CDR2: GTSNPN and SVGIG (reference sequence). The CDR3 runs 11 residues. The CDR3 DNA is TGTGCCTGGAGTGCCCGCTACGAGCAGTACTTC. It is translated as CAWSARYEQYF.

This clone was observed a few times. The V and J genes are TRBV11-2 and TRBJ1-6, with 7 bases matching TRBD1. V lost 4 bases and J lost 7; bases outside the gene matches: 7. Per germline, CDR1 SGHAT and CDR2 FQNNGV. This CDR3 spans 15 amino acids. DNA of the CDR3: TGTGCCAGCAGCTCACCCGGGACAGTGAATTCACCCCTCCACTTT. Its protein product is CASSSPGTVNSPLHF.

This clone was seen more than once but under ten times. The CDR3 DNA follows: TGTGCCAGCAGCTTAGATGGGACAGGCGCCTACGAGCAGTACTTC. This gives the protein CASSLDGTGAYEQYF. The gene calls are TRBV7-3 and TRBJ2-7; the match to TRBD1 covers 8 bases. CDR3 length: 15 residues. J was trimmed by 2 bases and V by 2 bases; bases with no gene match: 5. Looked up from germline, CDR1 is SGHTA and CDR2 is FQGTGA.

This clone came up many times. Other nucleotide sequences from this sample produce the same CDR3. V and J are TRBV5-4 and TRBJ2-3; D is unresolved. In germline, CDR1 is SGHNT, CDR2 YYREEE (reference sequence). CDR3 length: 13 residues. The ends were cut back, 4 bases at V and 2 bases at J, with 8 bases in the middle. CDR3 protein: CASSRRFTDTQYF. CDR3 DNA sequence: TGTGCCAGCAGCCGCAGGTTCACAGATACGCAGTATTTT. The full variable domain, its missing parts supplied by reference TRBV5-4 and TRBJ2-3, is ETGVTQSPTHLIKTRGQQVTLRCSSQSGHNTVSWYQQALGQGPQFIFQYYREEENGRGNFPPRFSGLQFPNYSSELNVNALELDDSALYLCASSRRFTDTQYFGPGTRLTVL.

This clone was counted many times. The J gene is TRBJ1-5, the V gene TRBV28; D is ambiguous. V lost 7 bases and J 9 bases, leaving 13 bases between the germline ends. Per germline, CDR1 MDHEN and CDR2 SYDVKM. There are 12 residues in the CDR3. CDR3: CASNDRGWPQHF. CDR3 DNA: TGTGCCAGCAATGACCGCGGGTGGCCCCAGCATTTT.

This clone came up a few times. This rearrangement joins TRBV18 to TRBJ1-2; 7 positions agree with TRBD1. The ends lost 5 bases at V and 3 bases at J; junction bases unmatched: 3. This CDR3 spans 13 amino acids. Germline-derived CDR1 and CDR2 are KGHSH and LQKENI. The CDR3 protein is CASSEGTDYGYTF. The CDR3 DNA sequence: TGTGCCAGCTCAGAGGGGACAGACTATGGCTACACCTTC.

This clone was recorded a few times. The rearrangement links TRBV29-1 to TRBJ2-4; 7 bases line up with TRBD1. Germline CDR1 is SQVTM and CDR2 is ANQGSEA. This CDR3 spans 13 amino acids. After removal of 6 bases from V and 7 bases from J, the junction contained 9 bases not matched to a gene. The CDR3 nucleotides read TGCAGCGTGGTTCGACAGGGCCAGAACATTCAGTACTTC. Its protein is CSVVRQGQNIQYF.

J is TRBJ1-2 and V is TRBV7-3; no clear D. Per germline, CDR1 SGHTA and CDR2 FQGTGA. Trimming removed 5 bases at V and 8 bases at J, with 18 bases between. The CDR3 runs 14 residues. The CDR3 DNA sequence: TGTGCCAGCAGCCCGCCCGACCGCCTATACGGCTACACCTTC. It yields the protein CASSPPDRLYGYTF.

This clone was detected only a few times. The chain employs TRBV6-5 and TRBJ2-1, with unresolved D. CDR1 is MNHEY and CDR2 is SVGAGI in the germline V gene. The germline V and J ends were trimmed by 2 bases and 12 bases, with 11 bases remaining between them. The CDR3 has 12 amino acids. CDR3 nucleotide sequence: TGTGCCAGCAGTTACGGTGGGCGAGGGCAGTTCTTC. Translating gives CASSYGGRGQFF.

Points on this clone: This specimen includes other DNA sequences encoding the same CDR3. The rearrangement joins TRBV12-5 to TRBJ2-6; no definite D call. This CDR3 contains 15 residues. The V end lost 5 bases, the J end lost 0 bases, and 8 bases lay between the germline ends. Germline V lookup: CDR1 LGHNT, CDR2 FRNRAP. CDR3 loop: CASGPTPSGANVLTF. In DNA, the CDR3 is TGTGCTAGTGGTCCTACACCCTCTGGGGCCAACGTCCTGACTTTC.

This clone was observed many times. This sequence joins TRBV25-1 and TRBJ2-2; 9 bases are a match to TRBD1. The CDR3 totals 16 residues. Germline trimming cut 8 bases from V and 2 bases from J; bases unmatched to any gene: 9. In germline, CDR1 is MGHDK, CDR2 SYGVNS. The CDR3 sequence is CASLAPGQGNTGELFF. The CDR3 region has the DNA TGTGCCAGCCTCGCCCCGGGACAGGGAAACACCGGGGAGCTGTTTTTT.

The rearrangement links TRBV18 to TRBJ1-1; D possibly corresponds to TRBD1 (6 bases). This CDR3 is built from 15 residues. Trimming stripped 4 bases from V and 2 bases from J, with 14 bases between. The germline CDR1 and CDR2 sequences are KGHSH and LQKENI. The CDR3 DNA is TGTGCCAGCTCACGGGGGTCGGACAGCAACACTGAAGCTTTCTTT. Translated, it gives CASSRGSDSNTEAFF.

In this sample, this clone turned up a few times. The CDR3, as DNA: TGTGCCAGCCCTCCCGGGACAGGGACGAACACTGAAGCTTTCTTT. Protein product: CASPPGTGTNTEAFF. The V call is TRBV28, the J call TRBJ1-1; TRBD1 aligns across 9 bases. The germline gives CDR1 MDHEN, CDR2 SYDVKM. Trimming at V came to 8 bases and at J to 1 base, leaving 8 bases not matched to a gene. This CDR3 spans 15 amino acids. Variable domain in full (rest from reference TRBV28 and TRBJ1-1): DVKVTQSSRYLVKRTGEKVFLECVQDMDHENMFWYRQDPGLGLRLIYFSYDVKMKEKGDIPEGYSVSREKKERFSLILESASTNQTSMYLCASPPGTGTNTEAFFGQGTRLTVV.

This clone came up a few times. The J gene is TRBJ2-3, the V gene TRBV5-1; possibly TRBD2 for D (6 bases). Per germline, CDR1 SGHRS and CDR2 YFSETQ. Trimming removed 4 bases from V and 1 base from J, with 13 bases in between. CDR3 length equals 15 residues. In nucleotides, the CDR3 is TGCGCCAGCAGCCGCGGGGCGTCTGGCACAGATACGCAGTATTTT. It codes for CASSRGASGTDTQYF.